This TCR beta chain was sequenced in a study of T cell changes during pregnancy in multiple sclerosis. The CDR3 loop spans 15 amino acids. In germline, CDR1 is MNHNS, CDR2 SASEGT. Trimming took 6 bases from V and 1 from J; bases not matched to a gene: 9. Clones were sequenced by immunoSEQ multiplex PCR, and TCRdb holds only the in-frame ones, with some missing. Of about 53,000 clones in the sample, 80% to 95% were seen once. This chain connects TRBV6-1 to TRBJ2-7; 7 nucleotides line up with TRBD2. The sequence was collected from a female donor with multiple sclerosis, enrolled in a pregnancy study. Sequencing was performed on CD4+ T cells from peripheral blood mononuclear cells, taken in the third trimester of pregnancy. CDR3 nucleotide sequence: TGTGCCAGCAGATTGGGGGAGGGGCTTTCCTACGAGCAGTACTTC. Amino acid sequence: CASRLGEGLSYEQYF.